Sequencing of this TCR beta chain was carried out in a study of blood T cell repertoires in COVID-19. Study at large: Samples taken during acute and convalescent COVID-19 were collected in the United States, Italy and Spain. In each case, the material was cDNA or gDNA derived from T cells, B-cell-depleted T cells, or PBMCs.

Germline CDR1 is MNHEY and CDR2 is SVGEGT. The CDR3 is made up of 15 amino acids. The germline V and J ends were trimmed by 6 bases and 6 bases, with 20 bases remaining between them. Per the study methods: Cell counts per sample came from amplifying reference gene primers. Clones were sequenced by immunoSEQ multiplex PCR, and TCRdb holds only the in-frame ones, with some missing. That table gives V, J and clone size, and the DNA gave D and trimming. The sample shows approximately 210,000 clones, around four fifths of them seen only once. Material for sequencing was peripheral blood. The receptor was isolated from a man aged 50 to 60 with active or convalescent COVID-19. The V gene is TRBV6-2 or TRBV6-3, the J gene TRBJ1-1, with D tentatively TRBD1 (6 bases). The DNA of the CDR3 is TGTGCCAGCAGCCGCCCTCCGTTGACAGGCCCTGAAGCTTTCTTT. Residues: CASSRPPLTGPEAFF.